One and the same sample provided the 19 T cell receptor beta chains below, sequenced in a study of blood T cell repertoires in COVID-19. The method was immunoSEQ multiplex PCR; TCRdb's version includes in-frame clones alone and lacks a portion of them. The sample carries tens of thousands of clones, roughly 80% recorded once. Input material: peripheral blood. The receptor source for this set is a man aged 65 to 79 with COVID-19, enrolled during active disease.

The chain links TRBV25-1 to TRBJ1-2; TRBD1 aligns across 11 bases. The CDR3 spans 15 residues. The trim removed 2 bases at V and 5 bases at J, leaving 4 bases unmatched. CDR1 MGHDK and CDR2 SYGVNS come from the germline V gene. CDR3 sequence: CASSEGGDRGYGYTF. In DNA, the CDR3 is TGTGCCAGCAGTGAAGGAGGGGACAGGGGGTATGGCTACACCTTC.

This clone was counted a single time. The chain joins TRBV12-3 or TRBV12-4 to TRBJ1-1; D remains ambiguous. CDR3 size: 12 residues. V was cut by 6 bases and J by 3 bases, with 8 bases left in between. CDR3: CASRTPYTEAFF. CDR3 coding DNA: TGTGCCAGCAGGACACCTTACACTGAAGCTTTCTTT.

V gene TRBV7-2 combines with J gene TRBJ1-2; 10 nucleotides line up with TRBD1. This CDR3 is built from 15 residues. From germline, CDR1 is SGHTA and CDR2 FQGNSA. Unmatched junction bases numbered 8, after V lost 5 bases and J lost 5 bases. The CDR3 DNA sequence: TGTGCCAGCAGCCCATGGACAGGGGGAACGTATGGCTACACCTTC. Its translation is CASSPWTGGTYGYTF.

The chain carries TRBV5-1 and TRBJ2-3; tentative D call: TRBD2 (5 bases). Trimming shortened V by 5 bases and J by 5 bases, and 12 bases separated the two germline ends. Germline V gene sequence: CDR1 SGHRS, CDR2 YFSETQ. This CDR3 has 13 amino acids. The CDR3 sequence: CASRPSAGDTQYF. DNA for the CDR3: TGCGCCAGCAGGCCTTCGGCGGGAGATACGCAGTATTTT.

This rearrangement joins TRBV6-1 to TRBJ2-3; unclear D gene. CDR1 and CDR2 (germline): MNHNS, SASEGT. The CDR3 has 16 residues. V was pared by 2 bases and J by 0 bases, with 12 bases between. In DNA, the CDR3 is TGTGCCAGCAGTGAAAGGATAGGAGCTAGCACAGATACGCAGTATTTT. Protein sequence: CASSERIGASTDTQYF.

The chain carries TRBV11-3 and TRBJ2-2, with TRBD1 identical over 10 bases. Germline V CDR1 and CDR2: SGHNT, YENEEA. The CDR3 covers 15 residues. V lost 6 bases and J lost 7; bases outside the gene matches: 8. CDR3 sequence reads: CASRPDRGRFGELFF. The CDR3 region has the DNA TGTGCCAGCAGACCCGACAGGGGGCGCTTCGGGGAGCTGTTTTTT.

The rearrangement links TRBV19 to TRBJ1-1; TRBD1 agrees at 10 bases. V shed 5 bases, J shed 6 bases, and the junction held 12 bases outside the gene matches. The germline gives CDR1 LNHDA, CDR2 SQIVND (reference sequence). CDR3 size: 16 residues. In DNA form, the CDR3 reads TGTGCCAGTAGTCCCACCCGGACAGGGGGAAGGGCTGAAGCTTTCTTT. It translates to CASSPTRTGGRAEAFF.

The CDR3 coding sequence is TGTGCCAGTAAACAAGGGGCAAACTATGGCTACACCTTC. Its protein is CASKQGANYGYTF. This chain links TRBV19 with TRBJ1-2, with D maybe TRBD1 (5 bases). This CDR3 has 13 residues. V lost 7 bases, J lost 2 bases, and 11 bases lay in between. Germline V gene lookup returns CDR1 LNHDA and CDR2 SQIVND (reference sequence).

This clone was seen a handful of times. The gene calls are TRBV2 and TRBJ2-7; 11 nucleotides agree with TRBD1. Germline CDR1 reads SNHLY; CDR2 reads FYNNEI. The CDR3 is 14 amino acids. The junction had 4 bases not matched to a gene; V was cut back by 6 bases and J by 3 bases. CDR3 residues: CASRPGTGGYEQYF. The CDR3 DNA reads as TGTGCCAGCAGACCCGGGACAGGGGGCTACGAGCAGTACTTC.

This rearrangement joins TRBV7-2 to TRBJ2-5; TRBD2 is a possible D gene (5 bases). CDR1 and CDR2 from the germline V gene are SGHTA and FQGNSA. The V gene lost 2 bases and the J gene lost 12 bases, with 16 bases spanning the gap. CDR3 length equals 13 residues. DNA of the CDR3: TGTGCCAGCAGCTTAAACCAAGGGAGTTTTGAGTACTTC. Protein: CASSLNQGSFEYF. The whole variable domain, remainder taken from reference TRBV7-2 and TRBJ2-5, is GAGVSQSPSNKVTEKGKDVELRCDPISGHTALYWYRQSLGQGLEFLIYFQGNSAPDKSGLPSDRFSAERTGGSVSTLTIQRTQQEDSAVYLCASSLNQGSFEYFGPGTRLLVL.

The rearrangement uses TRBV5-6 and TRBJ1-1, with TRBD1 matching over 7 bases. V lost 4 bases and J lost 5; bases outside the gene matches: 5. The CDR3 loop spans 13 amino acids. Germline V gene sequence: CDR1 SGHDT, CDR2 YYEEEE. As DNA, the CDR3 is TGTGCCAGCAGCCTGACAGGGAAGACTGAAGCTTTCTTT. It yields the protein CASSLTGKTEAFF. The full variable domain, in which reference TRBV5-6 and TRBJ1-1 provide the parts outside the CDR3, is DAGVTQSPTHLIKTRGQQVTLRCSPKSGHDTVSWYQQALGQGPQFIFQYYEEEERQRGNFPDRFSGHQFPNYSSELNVNALLLGDSALYLCASSLTGKTEAFFGQGTRLTVV.

V and J are TRBV5-6 and TRBJ2-7, with D unclear. The V end was cut by 4 bases, the J end by 5 bases, with 10 bases between. Germline V CDR1 and CDR2: SGHDT, YYEEEE. CDR3 length: 12 amino acids. CDR3 loop: CASSLLPHEQYF. As DNA, the CDR3 is TGTGCCAGCAGCCTACTTCCCCACGAGCAGTACTTC.

CDR3 bases: TGTGCCAGCAGCCCAACGGACAGGGCTGGCTACACCTTC. It specifies CASSPTDRAGYTF. V is TRBV7-2 and J is TRBJ1-2; TRBD1 matches at 8 bases. Trimming cost V 5 bases and J 7 bases; bases outside gene matches: 6. The CDR3 runs to 13 residues. CDR1 and CDR2 (germline): SGHTA, FQGNSA.

The rearrangement joins TRBV19 to TRBJ2-7; 9 bases align to TRBD1. Germline V CDR1 and CDR2: LNHDA, SQIVND (reference sequence). This CDR3 has 15 residues. V dropped 6 bases and J dropped 4; count of bases not matched to a gene: 10. CDR3 sequence reads: CASRSTGQGGYEQYF. DNA of the CDR3: TGTGCCAGTAGGTCGACGGGACAGGGAGGTTACGAGCAGTACTTC.

This rearrangement joins TRBV7-9 to TRBJ1-4; weak D call: TRBD1 (5 bases). Germline CDR1 is SEHNR and CDR2 is FQNEAQ (reference sequence). This CDR3 is built from 15 residues. Deletions cut 1 base from V and 7 bases from J, with 13 bases between. The CDR3 DNA follows: TGTGCCAGCAGCTTAGACGTGACAGTAGGTGAAAAACTGTTTTTT. This codes for CASSLDVTVGEKLFF.

The V gene is TRBV6-5, the J gene TRBJ2-3; D may be TRBD1 (6 bases). The CDR3 runs to 14 residues. Trimming took off 4 bases at V and 1 base at J, with 9 bases between the two ends. CDR1 MNHEY and CDR2 SVGAGI come from the germline V gene. The DNA of the CDR3 is TGTGCCAGCAGTTCCTGGACAGGCACAGATACGCAGTATTTT. Residues: CASSSWTGTDTQYF.

This clone was picked up one time. This chain connects TRBV9 to TRBJ1-3, with a possible D match to TRBD1 (5 bases). V lost 0 bases, J lost 4 bases, and 14 bases lay in between. The germline CDR1 and CDR2 sequences are SGDLS and YYNGEE. The CDR3 has 16 amino acids. DNA for the CDR3: TGTGCCAGCAGCGTAGGTCCAGGGAGGAGAGGAAACACCATATATTTT. Its translation: CASSVGPGRRGNTIYF.

This chain joins TRBV6-5 and TRBJ1-2; no reliable D call. V lost 8 bases to trimming and J lost 0 bases, with 10 bases between them. Germline V gene sequence: CDR1 MNHEY, CDR2 SVGAGI. This CDR3 is 13 amino acids long. CDR3 nucleotides: TGTGCCAGCCGCCCAGATGCTAACTATGGCTACACCTTC. Its translation is CASRPDANYGYTF.

The rearrangement joins TRBV5-4 to TRBJ1-3; TRBD1 matches at 8 bases. The CDR3 is made up of 15 amino acids. After removal of 4 bases from V and 2 bases from J, the junction contained 5 bases not matched to a gene. Germline CDR1 is SGHNT and CDR2 is YYREEE (reference sequence). This CDR3 is CASSLRTGTGNTIYF. The CDR3 DNA sequence: TGTGCCAGCAGCCTGCGGACAGGGACTGGAAACACCATATATTTT.